The clone carrying this T cell receptor (beta chain) was seen at least ten times. No antigen is known for it. Losses at the gene ends were 6 bases for V and 7 bases for J; bases not matched to a gene: 7. The CDR3 sequence is 13 residues long. The germline CDR1 and CDR2 sequences are SQVTM and ANQGSEA. Via MiXCR, TCRdb re-called the multiplex PCR reads, giving one row per CDR3 protein. The table includes about 180,000 distinct CDR3 sequences, roughly 35% detected once. Breast cancer patients provided tissue from their axillary draining lymph nodes. These data belong to a study of breast tumors, draining lymph nodes, adjacent tissues. Findings and caveats of the study: Tumors had less TCR diversity than lymph nodes, more than nontumor tissue.

This TCR derives from a female donor with breast cancer. Some clones in this sample may be carry-over from other donors' samples. Input material: axillary lymph node tissue. The V call is TRBV29-1, the J call TRBJ2-4; 9 positions agree with TRBD1. CDR3 sequence (DNA): TGCAGCGTGACGGGACAGGGCGGGAACATTCAGTACTTC. Protein product: CSVTGQGGNIQYF. The full variable domain, its missing parts supplied by reference TRBV29-1 and TRBJ2-4, is SAVISQKPSRDICQRGTSLTIQCQVDSQVTMMFWYRQQPGQSLTLIATANQGSEATYESGFVIDKFPISRPNLTFSTLTVSNMSPEDSSIYLCSVTGQGGNIQYFGAGTRLSVL.